These 30 T cell receptor beta chains originate from one sample sequenced in a study of T-cell reconstitution after alpha-beta-depleted transplantation in children. The library targeted TCRbeta and was prepared with unique molecular identifiers. TCRdb passed the PCR reads through MiXCR, listing each CDR3 protein once. The sample lists around 410,000 distinct CDR3 sequences, 11% occurring once. This specimen was PBMCs from the stem cell graft donor, taken from the stem cell graft. These receptors came from a human donor who donated a stem cell graft to a child with acute myeloid leukemia.

The CDR3: CASSYGLAGQETQYF. CDR3 coding DNA: TGTGCCAGCAGCTACGGACTAGCGGGGCAAGAGACCCAGTACTTC. The chain is built from TRBV3-1 and TRBJ2-5; the match to TRBD2 covers 12 bases. Unmatched junction bases numbered 3, after V lost 5 bases and J lost 2 bases. The germline gives CDR1 LGHDT, CDR2 YNNKEL (reference sequence). The CDR3 length is 15 residues.

The rearrangement joins TRBV2 to TRBJ1-1; no firm D call. The V gene's germline CDR1 is SNHLY and CDR2 FYNNEI. V lost 6 bases and J lost 1, with 6 bases in between. The CDR3 loop spans 12 amino acids. The CDR3 DNA is TGTGCCAGCAGGAGGGCGAACACTGAAGCTTTCTTT. Encoded protein: CASRRANTEAFF.

CDR3 nucleotides: TGCAGTGCTAGTGGAAGCGGGAGCCTCCCCAATGAGCAGTTCTTC. Its translation: CSASGSGSLPNEQFF. The gene calls are TRBV20-1 and TRBJ2-1; 8 bases are a match to TRBD2. The CDR3 runs to 15 residues. CDR1 and CDR2 (germline): DFQATT, SNEGSKA (reference sequence). Germline trimming cut 3 bases from V and 6 bases from J; bases unmatched to any gene: 10.

This clonotype was counted a few times. The rearrangement links TRBV11-2 to TRBJ2-7, with 8 bases aligning to TRBD1. CDR1 and CDR2 (germline): SGHAT, FQNNGV. The CDR3 runs to 13 residues. J gave up 5 bases and V 6 bases, and 6 bases lay outside the gene matches. The chain's CDR3 is CASRRTGNDEQYF. For the CDR3, the DNA is TGTGCCAGCAGACGGACAGGGAACGACGAGCAGTACTTC.

This clonotype was seen repeatedly, ten times or more. The chain employs TRBV4-1 and TRBJ2-3; TRBD2 agrees at 8 bases. V was pared by 1 base and J by 2 bases, with 8 bases of the junction left unmatched. This CDR3 has 17 residues. Germline CDR1 reads MGHRA; CDR2 reads YSYEKL. CDR3 DNA sequence: TGCGCCAGCAGCCAAGTTTCTAGCGGGTTCACCACAGATACGCAGTATTTT. It codes for CASSQVSSGFTTDTQYF.

This clonotype has a count of ten or more. The gene calls are TRBV6-1 and TRBJ2-7, with D perhaps TRBD1 or TRBD2 (5 bases each). The CDR3 loop spans 14 amino acids. The germline V gene encodes CDR1 MNHNS and CDR2 SASEGT. The ends were cut back, 7 bases at V and 4 bases at J, with 17 bases in the middle. The CDR3 sequence is CASTRGWGGYEQYV. The DNA for the CDR3 is TGTGCCAGCACCAGAGGCTGGGGCGGGTACGAGCAGTACGTC.

The V and J genes are TRBV12-5 and TRBJ2-7; D is undetermined. V gave up 7 bases and J gave up 2 bases, with 9 bases separating them. This CDR3 region has 12 residues. Germline assignment: CDR1 LGHNT and CDR2 FRNRAP. The CDR3 bases are TGTGCTAGTGCCATAACTCCCTACGAGCAGTACTTC. Translating gives CASAITPYEQYF.

The genes are TRBV2 and TRBJ1-6; 8 nucleotides align to TRBD1. CDR3 length equals 14 residues. CDR1 and CDR2 (germline): SNHLY, FYNNEI. V was pared by 5 bases and J by 8 bases, with 5 bases of the junction left unmatched. CDR3 coding DNA: TGTGCCAGCAGTTTGGACAGGGTTTATTCACCCCTCCACTTT. This translates into CASSLDRVYSPLHF.

The gene calls are TRBV29-1 and TRBJ2-5, with 7 bases that match TRBD1. J was trimmed by 1 base and V by 1 base; bases with no gene match: 6. CDR3 size: 15 residues. Germline V gene data show CDR1 as SQVTM and CDR2 as ANQGSEA. The CDR3 DNA reads as TGCAGCGTTGAAGCAGGGGGTGAGATCCAAGAGACCCAGTACTTC. Protein: CSVEAGGEIQETQYF.

The chain uses TRBV7-9 and TRBJ1-5; D remains unclear. Deletions cut 5 bases from V and 5 bases from J, with 13 bases between. Germline values: CDR1 SEHNR, CDR2 FQNEAQ (reference sequence). This CDR3 is 14 amino acids long. CDR3 residues: CASSKDRPDQPQHF. The DNA for the CDR3 is TGTGCCAGCAGCAAGGACCGACCTGATCAGCCCCAGCATTTT.

The gene calls are TRBV5-1 and TRBJ2-7, with TRBD2 matching over 7 bases. The trim removed 1 base at V and 2 bases at J, leaving 3 bases unmatched. Looked up from germline, CDR1 is SGHRS and CDR2 is YFSETQ. CDR3 length: 14 residues. CDR3 amino acids: CASSLSGGPYEQYV. The CDR3 bases are TGCGCCAGCAGCTTGTCGGGGGGACCCTACGAGCAGTACGTC.

The table lists this clonotype with many counts. The junction departs from germline at one end; a sequencing error may be responsible. The chain recombines TRBV3-1 with TRBJ2-1; tentatively, D is TRBD1 (7 bases). Looked up from germline, CDR1 is LGHDT and CDR2 is YNNKEL (reference sequence). This CDR3 spans 15 amino acids. This CDR3 reads CASSQVRGDYNEQFF. DNA of the CDR3: TGTGCCAGCAGTCAAGTCAGGGGGGACTACAATGAGCAGTTCTTC.

This rearrangement joins TRBV20-1 to TRBJ2-7, with D possibly being TRBD1 or TRBD2 (6 bases each). Germline assignment: CDR1 DFQATT and CDR2 SNEGSKA (reference sequence). Trimming took 5 bases from V and 3 from J, leaving 14 bases between them. CDR3 size: 13 residues. CDR3 loop: CSAAGQGNYEQYF. The CDR3 nucleotides are TGCAGTGCTGCGGGGCAGGGGAACTACGAGCAGTACTTC.

This chain links TRBV7-2 with TRBJ2-3; 9 bases fit TRBD2. The V gene end was trimmed by 4 bases and the J gene end by 6 bases; junction bases not matched to a gene: 11. The germline V gene has CDR1 SGHTA and CDR2 FQGNSA. The length of the CDR3 is 16 residues. The CDR3 DNA sequence: TGTGCCAGCAGCTCTGGTGCGGGAGGGCCCCGGGATACGCAGTATTTT. Translating it yields CASSSGAGGPRDTQYF.

This clonotype was detected ten times or more. V is TRBV5-1 and J is TRBJ1-1; D gene unclear. Germline loops: CDR1 SGHRS, CDR2 YFSETQ. The CDR3 sequence is 11 residues long. V lost 3 bases to trimming and J lost 6 bases, with 6 bases between them. The CDR3 DNA follows: TGCGCCAGCAGCTACGGCGCTGAAGCTTTCTTT. It codes for CASSYGAEAFF.

This clonotype was picked up many times. The J gene is TRBJ1-5, the V gene TRBV27; TRBD1 is a possible D gene (5 bases). The CDR3 extends over 13 amino acids. V lost 3 bases and J 4 bases, leaving 7 bases between the germline ends. In germline, CDR1 is MNHEY, CDR2 SMNVEV (reference sequence). This CDR3 is CASSFSGNQPQHF. CDR3 nucleotides: TGTGCCAGCAGTTTTTCAGGGAATCAGCCCCAGCATTTT.

This chain connects TRBV12-3 or TRBV12-4 to TRBJ1-1; 7 bases agree with TRBD1. This CDR3 contains 11 residues. Unmatched junction bases numbered 4, after V lost 8 bases and J lost 7 bases. The CDR3 protein is CASGYRGEAFF. CDR3 in DNA: TGTGCCAGCGGTTACAGGGGTGAAGCTTTCTTT.

This clonotype was counted between two and nine times. The genes are TRBV9 and TRBJ2-5, with TRBD2 matching over 16 bases. CDR3 size: 19 residues. Losses at the gene ends were 2 bases for V and 0 bases for J; bases not matched to a gene: 7. CDR1 and CDR2 from the germline V gene are SGDLS and YYNGEE. The CDR3 coding sequence is TGTGCCAGCAGCGTCAGTGGAGGGACTAGCGGGAGGGACCAAGAGACCCAGTACTTC. The encoded protein is CASSVSGGTSGRDQETQYF.

This clonotype has more than one count but fewer than ten. The chain couples TRBV6-2 or TRBV6-3 to TRBJ2-1, with TRBD2 matching 10 bases. This CDR3 is 16 amino acids long. V trimming: 0 bases; J trimming: 5 bases; junction bases outside the gene matches: 4. The germline V gene has CDR1 MNHEY and CDR2 SVGEGT. The CDR3 region is CASSYSSGGTDNEQFF. In DNA form, the CDR3 reads TGTGCCAGCAGTTACTCTAGCGGGGGGACTGACAATGAGCAGTTCTTC.

This chain links TRBV12-3 or TRBV12-4 with TRBJ2-4, with 7 bases lining up with TRBD2. V was pared by 5 bases and J by 6 bases, with 10 bases of the junction left unmatched. The CDR3 consists of 15 residues. CDR3 coding DNA: TGTGCCAGCAGTCCGCGAGCGGGAAAGTTAAACATTCAGTACTTC. Protein sequence: CASSPRAGKLNIQYF.

The J gene is TRBJ2-3, the V gene TRBV20-1; a weak D match, TRBD1 (5 bases). The CDR3 sequence is 13 residues long. In germline, CDR1 is DFQATT, CDR2 SNEGSKA (reference sequence). Trimming removed 7 bases from V and 3 bases from J, with 14 bases in between. The CDR3 loop is CSVPVGRTDTQYF. The CDR3 DNA follows: TGCAGTGTCCCTGTGGGGCGTACAGATACGCAGTATTTT.

This clonotype was seen a handful of times. J is TRBJ1-6 and V is TRBV5-6; the D is unclear. The CDR3 is made up of 16 amino acids. V was pared by 4 bases and J by 3 bases, with 14 bases between. Germline lookup yields CDR1 SGHDT and CDR2 YYEEEE. DNA of the CDR3: TGTGCCAGCAGCATCAGAGGACGGTACTATAATTCACCCCTCCACTTT. Protein: CASSIRGRYYNSPLHF.

This clonotype was observed a handful of times. The V gene is TRBV5-1, the J gene TRBJ2-5; 11 bases match TRBD2. The CDR3 runs 15 residues. Germline trimming cut 4 bases from V and 3 bases from J; bases unmatched to any gene: 5. Germline lookup yields CDR1 SGHRS and CDR2 YFSETQ. The CDR3 region is CASSTGTSGKETQYF. CDR3 DNA sequence: TGCGCCAGCAGCACCGGGACTAGCGGAAAAGAGACCCAGTACTTC.

This chain connects TRBV3-1 to TRBJ2-7; D is undetermined. The CDR3 consists of 13 residues. The germline V gene encodes CDR1 LGHDT and CDR2 YNNKEL (reference sequence). The V end was cut by 0 bases, the J end by 1 base, with 4 bases between. The CDR3 DNA reads TGTGCCAGCAGCCAAGATACATCCTACGAGCAGTACTTC. It translates to CASSQDTSYEQYF.

This clonotype was counted at least ten times. This chain connects TRBV15 to TRBJ1-2, with D possibly matching TRBD1 (5 bases). The CDR3 is 14 amino acids. Germline V gives CDR1 LNHNV, CDR2 YYDKDF (reference sequence). V was pared by 6 bases and J by 6 bases, with 17 bases between. In DNA, the CDR3 is TGTGCCACCAGAGACCCCCGGGGGGTCCATGGCTACACCTTC. Translated, it gives CATRDPRGVHGYTF.

This clonotype was picked up a small number of times. V and J are TRBV12-3 or TRBV12-4 and TRBJ1-2; 10 nucleotides match TRBD1. V trimming: 5 bases; J trimming: 7 bases; junction bases outside the gene matches: 10. The CDR3 consists of 15 residues. CDR3 bases: TGTGCCAGCAGTGATTACATGACAGGGGGCGTTGGCTACACCTTC. Protein: CASSDYMTGGVGYTF.

This clonotype was detected only a few times. The chain uses TRBV12-3 or TRBV12-4 and TRBJ2-3, with a tentative D call TRBD1 (6 bases). Between the trimmed V and J ends, which lost 4 bases and 2 bases, there was a span of 16 bases. The CDR3 is made up of 16 amino acids. CDR3 sequence reads: CASSSPQGGFTDTQYF. Here the CDR3 DNA reads TGTGCCAGCAGTTCTCCCCAAGGGGGATTCACAGATACGCAGTATTTT.

This clonotype was seen only a few times. V gene TRBV29-1 combines with J gene TRBJ1-2; the D is unclear. The germline V and J ends were trimmed by 6 bases and 5 bases, with 31 bases remaining between them. The CDR3 length is 18 residues. CDR1 and CDR2 (germline): SQVTM, ANQGSEA. The CDR3 region has the DNA TGCAGCGTCGCCCCCAAATACCGGATAATGGCCGATGGTTATGGCTACACCTTC. This translates into CSVAPKYRIMADGYGYTF.

This clonotype came up a few times. This chain joins TRBV5-1 and TRBJ2-1; 10 bases agree with TRBD1. Germline assignment: CDR1 SGHRS and CDR2 YFSETQ. The CDR3 covers 16 residues. J gave up 4 bases and V 4 bases, and 8 bases lay outside the gene matches. CDR3 in DNA: TGCGCCAGCAGCAGCTGGACAGGGGGGAGTTACAATGAGCAGTTCTTC. This translates into CASSSWTGGSYNEQFF.

This clonotype has only a few counts. This rearrangement joins TRBV5-1 to TRBJ2-1; D not resolved. The CDR3 is made up of 14 amino acids. V was clipped by 0 bases and J by 5 bases, with 9 bases between them. Germline V lookup: CDR1 SGHRS, CDR2 YFSETQ. As DNA, the CDR3 is TGCGCCAGCAGCTTGGGGCAAAGGAACAATGAGCAGTTCTTC. Its protein is CASSLGQRNNEQFF.